These T cell receptor beta chains were read from a single sample in a study of radiotherapy plus CTLA-4 blockade in lung cancer. Sequencing used immunoSEQ multiplex PCR; TCRdb keeps in-frame clones, though not all of them. The table has roughly 90,000 clones, 55% to 75% seen once. This sample comprised peripheral blood, obtained from a patient treated with radiotherapy plus ipilimumab. Source of these receptors: a human donor with non-small cell lung cancer that progressed on radiotherapy plus ipilimumab. CDR3s include the opening cysteine and the closing phenylalanine or tryptophan. The order of the fields is clone size, J gene, V gene, CDR3 length, D gene, CDR3 DNA, CDR3 protein. A D gene is named only where the DNA matches it firmly. Only some rows state a clone size, as once, few, many or a class for expanded clones.

clone size: NA; J gene: TRBJ2-3; V gene: TRBV5-1; CDR3 length: 15; D gene: NA; CDR3 DNA: TGCGCCAGCAGCTTGACAGGCCGGAGCACAGATACGCAGTATTTT; CDR3 protein: CASSLTGRSTDTQYF
clone size: NA; J gene: TRBJ2-1; V gene: TRBV19; CDR3 length: 12; D gene: TRBD1; CDR3 DNA: TGTGCCAGTAGCCCGACAGGGTATGAGCAGTTCTTC; CDR3 protein: CASSPTGYEQFF
clone size: once; J gene: TRBJ1-5; V gene: TRBV2; CDR3 length: 14; D gene: TRBD1; CDR3 DNA: TGTGCCAGCAGTGAAAGGGACAGAAATCAGCCCCAGCATTTT; CDR3 protein: CASSERDRNQPQHF
clone size: few; J gene: TRBJ2-7; V gene: TRBV7-2; CDR3 length: 15; D gene: TRBD2; CDR3 DNA: TGTGCCAGCAGCCCCGGTGGGGGGGGCTCCTACGAGCAGTACTTC; CDR3 protein: CASSPGGGGSYEQYF
clone size: NA; J gene: TRBJ2-1; V gene: TRBV30; CDR3 length: 13; D gene: NA; CDR3 DNA: TGTGCCTGGAGTAGAGCACTTGGGGTTGAGCAGTTCTTC; CDR3 protein: CAWSRALGVEQFF
clone size: NA; J gene: TRBJ2-2; V gene: TRBV6-6; CDR3 length: 12; D gene: NA; CDR3 DNA: TGTGCCAGCAGCCACGGGGGCGGGGAGCTGTTTTTT; CDR3 protein: CASSHGGGELFF
clone size: once; J gene: TRBJ1-5; V gene: TRBV18; CDR3 length: 14; D gene: NA; CDR3 DNA: TGTGCCAGCTCACCACAGGGGAGCAATCAGCCCCAGCATTTT; CDR3 protein: CASSPQGSNQPQHF
clone size: few; J gene: TRBJ1-3; V gene: TRBV6-1; CDR3 length: 13; D gene: NA; CDR3 DNA: TGTGCCAGCAGGGGGAACTCTGGAAACACCATATATTTT; CDR3 protein: CASRGNSGNTIYF
clone size: few; J gene: TRBJ1-1; V gene: TRBV28; CDR3 length: 14; D gene: TRBD1; CDR3 DNA: TGTGCCAGCAGTTTGGGGACAGGGGGCACTGAAGCTTTCTTT; CDR3 protein: CASSLGTGGTEAFF
clone size: once; J gene: TRBJ2-1; V gene: TRBV19; CDR3 length: 15; D gene: NA; CDR3 DNA: TGTGCCAGTAGTATAGATCTCCGAGGGCACAATGAGCAGTTCTTC; CDR3 protein: CASSIDLRGHNEQFF
clone size: NA; J gene: TRBJ2-2; V gene: TRBV29-1; CDR3 length: 15; D gene: TRBD1; CDR3 DNA: TGCAGCGTATACACCGGACAGGGCCGGACCGGGGAGCTGTTTTTT; CDR3 protein: CSVYTGQGRTGELFF
clone size: NA; J gene: TRBJ2-7; V gene: TRBV6-5; CDR3 length: 13; D gene: NA; CDR3 DNA: TGTGCCAGCAGTTTCGTCCGGGCTGGCCAGCAGTACTTC; CDR3 protein: CASSFVRAGQQYF
clone size: NA; J gene: TRBJ2-1; V gene: TRBV6-1; CDR3 length: 15; D gene: NA; CDR3 DNA: TGTGCCAGCAGCTCGGGACCTAGCTCCTACAATGAGCAGTTCTTC; CDR3 protein: CASSSGPSSYNEQFF
clone size: many; J gene: TRBJ2-2; V gene: TRBV27; CDR3 length: 14; D gene: NA; CDR3 DNA: TGTGCCAGCAGTTTCACGATGAACACCGGGGAGCTGTTTTTT; CDR3 protein: CASSFTMNTGELFF
clone size: NA; J gene: TRBJ2-3; V gene: TRBV9; CDR3 length: 16; D gene: NA; CDR3 DNA: TGTGCCAGCAGTGCCCCGGGGGACACTAGCACAGATACGCAGTATTTT; CDR3 protein: CASSAPGDTSTDTQYF
clone size: few; J gene: TRBJ1-1; V gene: TRBV6-5; CDR3 length: 14; D gene: NA; CDR3 DNA: TGTGCCAGCAGTTATGGGATCTTGAACACTGAAGCTTTCTTT; CDR3 protein: CASSYGILNTEAFF
clone size: NA; J gene: TRBJ1-1; V gene: TRBV6-5; CDR3 length: 14; D gene: NA; CDR3 DNA: TGTGCCAGCAGTTACTCAGGGACGGTCTCAGAAGCTTTCTTT; CDR3 protein: CASSYSGTVSEAFF
clone size: NA; J gene: TRBJ1-2; V gene: TRBV6-5; CDR3 length: 13; D gene: NA; CDR3 DNA: TGTGCCAGCAGTTACTCCCGGAGCTATGGCTACACCTTC; CDR3 protein: CASSYSRSYGYTF
clone size: NA; J gene: TRBJ2-2; V gene: TRBV7-2; CDR3 length: 15; D gene: NA; CDR3 DNA: TGTGCCAGCAGCTTAAATCCAGGCAACACCGGGGAGCTGTTTTTT; CDR3 protein: CASSLNPGNTGELFF
clone size: NA; J gene: TRBJ1-5; V gene: TRBV13; CDR3 length: 16; D gene: NA; CDR3 DNA: TGTGCCAGCAGCTTAGGGAAGTCGGGGGAGCATCAGCCCCAGCATTTT; CDR3 protein: CASSLGKSGEHQPQHF
clone size: NA; J gene: TRBJ2-7; V gene: TRBV27; CDR3 length: 15; D gene: TRBD1; CDR3 DNA: TGTGCCAGCAGTTTATCTGGGACAGGGATCGGCGAGCAGTACTTC; CDR3 protein: CASSLSGTGIGEQYF
clone size: NA; J gene: TRBJ1-5; V gene: TRBV4-1; CDR3 length: 14; D gene: NA; CDR3 DNA: TGCGCCAGCAGCCAACTAGGGTGGGATCAGCCCCAGCATTTT; CDR3 protein: CASSQLGWDQPQHF
clone size: NA; J gene: TRBJ1-5; V gene: TRBV6-1; CDR3 length: 12; D gene: NA; CDR3 DNA: TGTGCCAGCAGTCCCCCCGGGAAGCCCCAGCATTTT; CDR3 protein: CASSPPGKPQHF
clone size: NA; J gene: TRBJ1-5; V gene: TRBV30; CDR3 length: 13; D gene: NA; CDR3 DNA: TGTGCCTGGACTCCAGACAGTAATCAGCCCCAGCATTTT; CDR3 protein: CAWTPDSNQPQHF
clone size: NA; J gene: TRBJ2-5; V gene: TRBV10-3; CDR3 length: 15; D gene: TRBD2; CDR3 DNA: TGTGCCATCAGCCCGGGACTAGCGGGGGCTGAGACCCAGTACTTC; CDR3 protein: CAISPGLAGAETQYF
clone size: NA; J gene: TRBJ2-3; V gene: TRBV4-1; CDR3 length: 16; D gene: NA; CDR3 DNA: TGCGCCAGCAGCCAAGCACGGGGCCGGGTAACAGATACGCAGTATTTT; CDR3 protein: CASSQARGRVTDTQYF
clone size: NA; J gene: TRBJ1-4; V gene: TRBV18; CDR3 length: 13; D gene: NA; CDR3 DNA: TGTGCCAGCTCACCAGGGACTGCCGAAAAACTGTTTTTT; CDR3 protein: CASSPGTAEKLFF
clone size: once; J gene: TRBJ1-1; V gene: TRBV7-2; CDR3 length: 13; D gene: NA; CDR3 DNA: TGTGCCAGCAGACAGGGAGTAAACACTGAAGCTTTCTTT; CDR3 protein: CASRQGVNTEAFF
clone size: NA; J gene: TRBJ2-7; V gene: TRBV28; CDR3 length: 15; D gene: NA; CDR3 DNA: TGTGCCAGCAGTTCCGGGCATCACTGGTCCTACGAGCAGTACTTC; CDR3 protein: CASSSGHHWSYEQYF
clone size: NA; J gene: TRBJ1-1; V gene: TRBV4-1; CDR3 length: 14; D gene: TRBD1; CDR3 DNA: TGCGCCAGCAGGGTCACAGGGGCGAACACTGAAGCTTTCTTT; CDR3 protein: CASRVTGANTEAFF
clone size: few; J gene: TRBJ2-5; V gene: TRBV25-1; CDR3 length: 14; D gene: NA; CDR3 DNA: TGTGCCAGCGCTCATGATGTCGTCCTGGAGACCCAGTACTTC; CDR3 protein: CASAHDVVLETQYF
clone size: NA; J gene: TRBJ2-7; V gene: TRBV28; CDR3 length: 15; D gene: TRBD1; CDR3 DNA: TGTGCCAGCAGTCCTGGGGACAGGGAGCGTGGGGAGCAGTACTTC; CDR3 protein: CASSPGDRERGEQYF
clone size: NA; J gene: TRBJ1-5; V gene: TRBV9; CDR3 length: 14; D gene: NA; CDR3 DNA: TGTGCCAGCAGCCCGACAGGACTCAATCAGCCCCAGCATTTT; CDR3 protein: CASSPTGLNQPQHF
clone size: NA; J gene: TRBJ1-3; V gene: TRBV5-6; CDR3 length: 12; D gene: NA; CDR3 DNA: TGTGCCAGCGGACCTAGGGGGAACACCATATATTTT; CDR3 protein: CASGPRGNTIYF
clone size: NA; J gene: TRBJ2-1; V gene: TRBV5-5; CDR3 length: 13; D gene: NA; CDR3 DNA: TGTGCCAGCAGCTTTTGGGGGCGCAATGAGCAGTTCTTC; CDR3 protein: CASSFWGRNEQFF
clone size: NA; J gene: TRBJ2-6; V gene: TRBV7-9; CDR3 length: 15; D gene: NA; CDR3 DNA: TGTGCCAGCAGCAAAGGACTGGCTGGGGCCAACGTCCTGACTTTC; CDR3 protein: CASSKGLAGANVLTF
clone size: NA; J gene: TRBJ2-6; V gene: TRBV30; CDR3 length: 13; D gene: NA; CDR3 DNA: TGTGCCTCGACAGACTCTGGGGCCAACGTCCTGACTTTC; CDR3 protein: CASTDSGANVLTF
clone size: NA; J gene: TRBJ2-3; V gene: TRBV28; CDR3 length: 12; D gene: NA; CDR3 DNA: TGTGCCAGCAGTGAGGTGGGAGATACGCAGTATTTT; CDR3 protein: CASSEVGDTQYF
clone size: NA; J gene: TRBJ1-5; V gene: TRBV30; CDR3 length: 13; D gene: NA; CDR3 DNA: TGTGCCTGGAGTGTACAGGGAAATCAGCCCCAGCATTTT; CDR3 protein: CAWSVQGNQPQHF
clone size: NA; J gene: TRBJ2-3; V gene: TRBV9; CDR3 length: 14; D gene: NA; CDR3 DNA: TGTGCCAGCAGCGTCAAAGAGAACACAGATACGCAGTATTTT; CDR3 protein: CASSVKENTDTQYF
clone size: NA; J gene: TRBJ1-1; V gene: TRBV10-3; CDR3 length: 14; D gene: NA; CDR3 DNA: TGTGCCATCAGTGGCCCCCCCGATTACACTGAAGCTTTCTTT; CDR3 protein: CAISGPPDYTEAFF
clone size: NA; J gene: TRBJ1-2; V gene: TRBV2; CDR3 length: 11; D gene: NA; CDR3 DNA: TGTGCCAGCAGCCGGGTCTATGGCTACACCTTC; CDR3 protein: CASSRVYGYTF
clone size: NA; J gene: TRBJ2-5; V gene: TRBV28; CDR3 length: 14; D gene: NA; CDR3 DNA: TGTGCCAGCAGTCCCCAGGGCCGGCAAGAGACCCAGTACTTC; CDR3 protein: CASSPQGRQETQYF
clone size: NA; J gene: TRBJ2-1; V gene: TRBV11-3; CDR3 length: 16; D gene: NA; CDR3 DNA: TGTGCCAGCAGCTCTCGGACTACCCCGCTCTACAATGAGCAGTTCTTC; CDR3 protein: CASSSRTTPLYNEQFF
clone size: NA; J gene: TRBJ1-5; V gene: TRBV4-1; CDR3 length: 15; D gene: NA; CDR3 DNA: TGCGCCAGCAGCCCGACTCGGGCGAGCAATCAGCCCCAGCATTTT; CDR3 protein: CASSPTRASNQPQHF
clone size: NA; J gene: TRBJ1-2; V gene: TRBV9; CDR3 length: 13; D gene: NA; CDR3 DNA: TGTGCCAGCAGCCGCGACGGGAACTATGGCTACACCTTC; CDR3 protein: CASSRDGNYGYTF
clone size: few; J gene: TRBJ2-7; V gene: TRBV28; CDR3 length: 14; D gene: TRBD2; CDR3 DNA: TGTGCCAGCAGTTTAACCGAGGGGAGGGACGAGCAGTACTTC; CDR3 protein: CASSLTEGRDEQYF
clone size: NA; J gene: TRBJ2-1; V gene: TRBV19; CDR3 length: 15; D gene: NA; CDR3 DNA: TGTGCCAGTAGTGCGGAGGGAGACTCCTACAATGAGCAGTTCTTC; CDR3 protein: CASSAEGDSYNEQFF
clone size: NA; J gene: TRBJ2-7; V gene: TRBV27; CDR3 length: 15; D gene: TRBD1; CDR3 DNA: TGTGCCAGCACCCTTATCGGACAGGGTAGATACGAGCAGTACTTC; CDR3 protein: CASTLIGQGRYEQYF
clone size: NA; J gene: TRBJ2-2; V gene: TRBV7-9; CDR3 length: 17; D gene: TRBD1; CDR3 DNA: TGTGCCAGCAGCCCGGGACAGTTCCTACCGACCACCGGGGAGCTGTTTTTT; CDR3 protein: CASSPGQFLPTTGELFF
clone size: NA; J gene: TRBJ2-7; V gene: TRBV7-3; CDR3 length: 11; D gene: NA; CDR3 DNA: TGTGCCATAGGGCCTTCCTACGAGCAGTACTTC; CDR3 protein: CAIGPSYEQYF
clone size: NA; J gene: TRBJ1-2; V gene: TRBV29-1; CDR3 length: 13; D gene: NA; CDR3 DNA: TGCAGCGTTGAGGGATTAGCTAACTATGGCTACACCTTC; CDR3 protein: CSVEGLANYGYTF
clone size: NA; J gene: TRBJ2-2; V gene: TRBV11-3; CDR3 length: 16; D gene: TRBD2; CDR3 DNA: TGTGCCAGCAGCCCCCGCAGCGGGGAGAACACCGGGGAGCTGTTTTTT; CDR3 protein: CASSPRSGENTGELFF
clone size: NA; J gene: TRBJ2-1; V gene: TRBV28; CDR3 length: 14; D gene: NA; CDR3 DNA: TGTGCCAGCAGTTTCGGCGGCTCCTACAATGAGCAGTTCTTC; CDR3 protein: CASSFGGSYNEQFF
clone size: few; J gene: TRBJ2-1; V gene: TRBV7-7; CDR3 length: 13; D gene: NA; CDR3 DNA: TGTGCTAGCAGCTTAGACGGGAACGGTGAGCAGTTCTTC; CDR3 protein: CASSLDGNGEQFF
clone size: NA; J gene: TRBJ1-2; V gene: TRBV28; CDR3 length: 14; D gene: NA; CDR3 DNA: TGTGCCAGCAGTCCTCCCAGAATGGGCTATGGCTACACCTTC; CDR3 protein: CASSPPRMGYGYTF
clone size: NA; J gene: TRBJ2-3; V gene: TRBV28; CDR3 length: 14; D gene: TRBD1; CDR3 DNA: TGTGCCAGCAGTTTCAGGGGGCTCGGAGATACGCAGTATTTT; CDR3 protein: CASSFRGLGDTQYF
clone size: NA; J gene: TRBJ2-1; V gene: TRBV9; CDR3 length: 16; D gene: TRBD2; CDR3 DNA: TGTGCCAGCAGCGTAGCGGCGGGAGTCGGCTACAATGAGCAGTTCTTC; CDR3 protein: CASSVAAGVGYNEQFF
clone size: NA; J gene: TRBJ1-3; V gene: TRBV4-1; CDR3 length: 15; D gene: TRBD1; CDR3 DNA: TGCGCCAGCAGTTCGACAGGGGGCTCTGGAAACACCATATATTTT; CDR3 protein: CASSSTGGSGNTIYF
clone size: once; J gene: TRBJ2-7; V gene: TRBV27; CDR3 length: 13; D gene: NA; CDR3 DNA: TGTGCCAGCCAAGCAGCGAGCTCCTACGAGCAGTACTTC; CDR3 protein: CASQAASSYEQYF